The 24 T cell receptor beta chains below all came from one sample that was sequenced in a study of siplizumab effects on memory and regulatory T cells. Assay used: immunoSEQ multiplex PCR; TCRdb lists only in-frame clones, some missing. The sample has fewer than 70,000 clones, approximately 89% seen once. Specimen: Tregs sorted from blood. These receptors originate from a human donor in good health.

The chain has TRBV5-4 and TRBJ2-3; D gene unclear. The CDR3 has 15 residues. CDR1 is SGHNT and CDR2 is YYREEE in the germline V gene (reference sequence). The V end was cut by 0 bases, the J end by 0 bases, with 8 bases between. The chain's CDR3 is CASSLGVRSTDTQYF. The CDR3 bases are TGTGCCAGCAGCTTGGGGGTTCGTAGCACAGATACGCAGTATTTT. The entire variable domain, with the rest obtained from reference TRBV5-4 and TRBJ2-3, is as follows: ETGVTQSPTHLIKTRGQQVTLRCSSQSGHNTVSWYQQALGQGPQFIFQYYREEENGRGNFPPRFSGLQFPNYSSELNVNALELDDSALYLCASSLGVRSTDTQYFGPGTRLTVL.

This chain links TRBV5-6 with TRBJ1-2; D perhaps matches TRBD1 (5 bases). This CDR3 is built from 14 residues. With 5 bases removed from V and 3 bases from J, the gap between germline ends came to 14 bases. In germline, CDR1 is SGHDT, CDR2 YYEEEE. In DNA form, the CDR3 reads TGTGCCAGCAGTGGGGTGCGGGGGGACTATGGCTACACCTTC. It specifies CASSGVRGDYGYTF.

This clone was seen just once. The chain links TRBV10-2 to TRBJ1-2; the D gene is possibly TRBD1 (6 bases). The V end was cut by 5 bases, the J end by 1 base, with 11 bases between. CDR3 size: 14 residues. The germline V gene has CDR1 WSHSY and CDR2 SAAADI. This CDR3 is CASSSGTLNYGYTF. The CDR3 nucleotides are TGCGCCAGCAGTTCCGGGACACTTAACTATGGCTACACCTTC.

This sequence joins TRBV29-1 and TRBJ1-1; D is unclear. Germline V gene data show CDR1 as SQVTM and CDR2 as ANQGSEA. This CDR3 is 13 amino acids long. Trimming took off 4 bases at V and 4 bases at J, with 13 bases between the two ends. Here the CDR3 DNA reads TGCAGCGTTGGGGCGGGTTGGGGCACTGAAGCTTTCTTT. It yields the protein CSVGAGWGTEAFF.

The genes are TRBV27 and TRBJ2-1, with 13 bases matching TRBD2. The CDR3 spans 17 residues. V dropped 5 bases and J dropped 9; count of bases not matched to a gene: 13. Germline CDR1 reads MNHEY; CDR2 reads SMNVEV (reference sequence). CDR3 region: CASSTRTSGGFGGEQFF. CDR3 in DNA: TGTGCCAGCAGTACCAGGACTAGCGGGGGTTTTGGGGGTGAGCAGTTCTTC.

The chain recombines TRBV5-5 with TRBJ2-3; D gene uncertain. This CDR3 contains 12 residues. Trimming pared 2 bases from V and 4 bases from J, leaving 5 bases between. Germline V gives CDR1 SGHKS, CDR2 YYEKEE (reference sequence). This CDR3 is CASSFGPDTQYF. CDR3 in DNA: TGTGCCAGCAGCTTTGGACCAGATACGCAGTATTTT. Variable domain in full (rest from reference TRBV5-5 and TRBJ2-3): DAGVTQSPTHLIKTRGQQVTLRCSPISGHKSVSWYQQVLGQGPQFIFQYYEKEERGRGNFPDRFSARQFPNYSSELNVNALLLGDSALYLCASSFGPDTQYFGPGTRLTVL.

The CDR3 loop is CASSTLAGGRYEQYF. CDR3 DNA sequence: TGTGCCAGTAGTACCCTGGCGGGGGGACGTTACGAGCAGTACTTC. V usage is TRBV19 and J usage is TRBJ2-7; TRBD2 aligns across 8 bases. The CDR3 is 15 residues long. The trim removed 4 bases at V and 4 bases at J, leaving 9 bases unmatched. Germline V gene data show CDR1 as LNHDA and CDR2 as SQIVND (reference sequence).

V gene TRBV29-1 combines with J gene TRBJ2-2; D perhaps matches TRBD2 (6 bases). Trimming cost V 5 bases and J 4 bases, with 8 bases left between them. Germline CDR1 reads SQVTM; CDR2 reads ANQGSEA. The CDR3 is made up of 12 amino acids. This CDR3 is CSVSGGTGELFF. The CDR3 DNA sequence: TGCAGCGTTTCCGGGGGCACCGGGGAGCTGTTTTTT.

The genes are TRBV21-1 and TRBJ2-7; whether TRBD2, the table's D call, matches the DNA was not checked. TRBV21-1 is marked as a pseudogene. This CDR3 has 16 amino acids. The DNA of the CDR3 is TGTGCCAGCAGCAAAGAGAGACTTAGGAGCTCCTACGAGCAGTACTTC. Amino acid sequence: CASSKERLRSSYEQYF.

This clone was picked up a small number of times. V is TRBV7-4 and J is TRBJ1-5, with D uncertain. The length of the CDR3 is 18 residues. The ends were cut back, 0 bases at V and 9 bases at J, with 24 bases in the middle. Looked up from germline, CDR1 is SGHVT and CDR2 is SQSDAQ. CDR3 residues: CASSLAYFPLWAAGPQHF. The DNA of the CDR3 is TGTGCCAGCAGCTTAGCCTATTTTCCTTTATGGGCCGCTGGGCCCCAGCATTTT.

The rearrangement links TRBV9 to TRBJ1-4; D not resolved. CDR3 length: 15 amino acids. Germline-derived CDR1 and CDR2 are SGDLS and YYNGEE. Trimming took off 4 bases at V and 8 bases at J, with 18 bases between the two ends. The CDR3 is CASSPSGLPREKLFF. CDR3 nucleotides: TGTGCCAGCAGCCCATCGGGTCTACCCAGAGAAAAACTGTTTTTT.

The chain's CDR3 is CASSQEGTSGRETQYF. The CDR3 DNA sequence: TGCGCCAGCAGCCAAGAGGGGACTAGCGGGAGAGAGACCCAGTACTTC. V usage is TRBV4-1 and J usage is TRBJ2-5, with TRBD2 matching over 14 bases. Germline trimming cut 0 bases from V and 4 bases from J; bases unmatched to any gene: 1. The germline CDR1 and CDR2 sequences are MGHRA and YSYEKL. There are 16 residues in the CDR3.

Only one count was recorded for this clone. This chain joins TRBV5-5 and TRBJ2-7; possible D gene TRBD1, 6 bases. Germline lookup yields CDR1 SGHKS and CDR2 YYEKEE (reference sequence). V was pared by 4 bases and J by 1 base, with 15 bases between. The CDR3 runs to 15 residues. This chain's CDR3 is CASSLNRAPSYEQYF. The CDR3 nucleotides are TGTGCCAGCAGCCTGAACAGGGCCCCATCCTACGAGCAGTACTTC.

This CDR3 is CASRPVEGAPNYNEQFF. The DNA for the CDR3 is TGTGCCAGCAGACCCGTAGAGGGTGCCCCCAACTACAATGAGCAGTTCTTC. The chain uses TRBV14 and TRBJ2-1; possible D gene TRBD2, 5 bases. Germline CDR1 is SGHDN and CDR2 is FVKESK. CDR3 size: 17 residues. Trimming took off 6 bases at V and 3 bases at J, with 21 bases between the two ends.

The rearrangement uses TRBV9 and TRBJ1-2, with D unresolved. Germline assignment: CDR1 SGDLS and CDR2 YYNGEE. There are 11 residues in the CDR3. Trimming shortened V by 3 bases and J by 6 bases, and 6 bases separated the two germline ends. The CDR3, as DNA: TGTGCCAGCAGCGCACCGGATGGCTACACCTTC. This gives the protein CASSAPDGYTF.

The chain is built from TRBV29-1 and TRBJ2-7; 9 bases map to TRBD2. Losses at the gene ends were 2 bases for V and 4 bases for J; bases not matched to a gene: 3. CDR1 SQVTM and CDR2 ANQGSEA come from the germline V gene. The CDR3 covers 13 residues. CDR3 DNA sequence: TGCAGCGTTGAAAGACTAGCGGAATACGAGCAGTACTTC. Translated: CSVERLAEYEQYF.

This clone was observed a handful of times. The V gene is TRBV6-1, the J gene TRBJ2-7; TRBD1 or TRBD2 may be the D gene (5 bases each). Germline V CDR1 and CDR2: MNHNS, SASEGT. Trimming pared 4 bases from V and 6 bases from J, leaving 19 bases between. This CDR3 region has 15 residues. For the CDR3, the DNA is TGTGCCAGCAGTGGATGGGGGAATTCTTATGGCGAGCAGTACTTC. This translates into CASSGWGNSYGEQYF.

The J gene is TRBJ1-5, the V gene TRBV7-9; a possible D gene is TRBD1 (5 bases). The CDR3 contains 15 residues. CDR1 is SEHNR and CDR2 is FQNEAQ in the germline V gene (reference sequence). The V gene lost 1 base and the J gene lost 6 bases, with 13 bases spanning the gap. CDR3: CASSLGGGTGQPQHF. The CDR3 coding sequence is TGTGCCAGCAGCTTAGGGGGAGGGACCGGTCAGCCCCAGCATTTT.

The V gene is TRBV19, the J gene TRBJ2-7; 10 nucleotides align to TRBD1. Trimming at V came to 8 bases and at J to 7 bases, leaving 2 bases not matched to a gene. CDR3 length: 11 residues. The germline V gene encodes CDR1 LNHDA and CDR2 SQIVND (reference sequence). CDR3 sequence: CASRDRGEQYF. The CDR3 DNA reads TGTGCCAGTCGGGACAGGGGAGAGCAGTACTTC.

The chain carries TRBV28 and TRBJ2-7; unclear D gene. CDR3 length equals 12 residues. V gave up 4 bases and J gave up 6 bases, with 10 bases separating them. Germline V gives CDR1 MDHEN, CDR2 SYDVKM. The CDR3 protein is CASSYGQSEQYF. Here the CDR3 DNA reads TGTGCCAGCAGTTATGGGCAGTCCGAGCAGTACTTC.

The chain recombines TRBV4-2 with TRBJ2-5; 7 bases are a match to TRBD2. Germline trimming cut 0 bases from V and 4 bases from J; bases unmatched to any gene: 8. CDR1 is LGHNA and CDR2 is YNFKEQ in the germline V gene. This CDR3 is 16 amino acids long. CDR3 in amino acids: CASSQEWLAVGETQYF. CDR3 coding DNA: TGTGCCAGCAGCCAAGAATGGCTAGCGGTAGGAGAGACCCAGTACTTC.

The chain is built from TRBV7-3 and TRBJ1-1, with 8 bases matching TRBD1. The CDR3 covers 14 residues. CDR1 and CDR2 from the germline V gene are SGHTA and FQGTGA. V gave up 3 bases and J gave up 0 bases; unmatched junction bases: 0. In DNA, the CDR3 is TGTGCCAGCAGCTTGACAGGGGTGAACACTGAAGCTTTCTTT. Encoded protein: CASSLTGVNTEAFF.

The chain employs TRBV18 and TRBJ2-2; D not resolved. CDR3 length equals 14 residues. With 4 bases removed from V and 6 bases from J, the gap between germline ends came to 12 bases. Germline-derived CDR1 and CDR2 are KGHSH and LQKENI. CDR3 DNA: TGTGCCAGCTCACGCTCTCCAAGGTCCGGGGAGCTGTTTTTT. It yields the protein CASSRSPRSGELFF.

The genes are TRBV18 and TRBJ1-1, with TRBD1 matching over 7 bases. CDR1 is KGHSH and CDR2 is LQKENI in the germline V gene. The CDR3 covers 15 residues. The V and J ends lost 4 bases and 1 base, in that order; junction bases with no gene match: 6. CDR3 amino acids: CASSQMGQPNTEAFF. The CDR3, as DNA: TGTGCCAGCTCACAGATGGGACAGCCGAACACTGAAGCTTTCTTT.